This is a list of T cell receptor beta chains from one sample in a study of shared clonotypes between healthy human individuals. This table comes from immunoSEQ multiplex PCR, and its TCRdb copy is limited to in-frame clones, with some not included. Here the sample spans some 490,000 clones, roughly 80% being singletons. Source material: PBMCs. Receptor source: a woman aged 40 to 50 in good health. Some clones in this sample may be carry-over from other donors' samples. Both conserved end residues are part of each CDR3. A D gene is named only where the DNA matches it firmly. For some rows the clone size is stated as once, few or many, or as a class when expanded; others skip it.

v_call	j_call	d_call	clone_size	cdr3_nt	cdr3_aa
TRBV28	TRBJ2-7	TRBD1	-	TGTGCCAGCAGGGAAGGGGGCGTTAGGAATTACGAGCAGTACTTC	CASREGGVRNYEQYF
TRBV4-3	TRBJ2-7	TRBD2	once	TGCGCCAGCAGCCAAGCACTGCTAGCGGGAGCCTCCTACGAGCAGTACTTC	CASSQALLAGASYEQYF
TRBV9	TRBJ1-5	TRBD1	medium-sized	TGTGCCAGCAGCGTAGAGGGGGCGCGGGGACAGCCCCAGCATTTT	CASSVEGARGQPQHF
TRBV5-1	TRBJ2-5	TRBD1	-	TGCGCCAGCAGCTGGGGACAGGGAGAGGGAGAGACCCAGTACTTC	CASSWGQGEGETQYF
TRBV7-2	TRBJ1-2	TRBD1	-	TGTGCCAGCAGCTTAGTCAGGGGGGACTATGGCTACACCTTC	CASSLVRGDYGYTF
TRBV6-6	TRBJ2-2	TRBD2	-	TGTGCCAGCGCAAGACTAGCGGGAGGCGGGACCGGGGAGCTGTTTTTT	CASARLAGGGTGELFF
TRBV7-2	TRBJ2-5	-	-	TGTGCCAGCAGCTTGGGACGCGGGGAGACCCAGTACTTC	CASSLGRGETQYF
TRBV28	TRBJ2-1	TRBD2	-	TGTGCCGCCTCACTAGCGGGAGGGGTGAATGAGCAGTTCTTC	CAASLAGGVNEQFF
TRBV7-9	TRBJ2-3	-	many	TGTGCCAGCAGGCTATCCACAGGCACAGATACGCAGTATTTT	CASRLSTGTDTQYF
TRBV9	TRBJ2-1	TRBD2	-	TGTGCCAGCGGTATAGGACTAGCGTCCTCCTACAATGAGCAGTTCTTC	CASGIGLASSYNEQFF
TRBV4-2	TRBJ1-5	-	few	TGTGCCAGCAGTTACGGGACGGAGAATCAGCCCCAGCATTTT	CASSYGTENQPQHF
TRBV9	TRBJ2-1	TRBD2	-	TGTGCCAGCAGCGTATCCGGGACTAGCGGGTTCAATGAGCAGTTCTTC	CASSVSGTSGFNEQFF
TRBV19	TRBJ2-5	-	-	TGTGCCAGTAGGGGAGATACCCAGTACTTC	CASRGDTQYF
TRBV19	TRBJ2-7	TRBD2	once	TGTGCCAGTAGGCCTAGCGGGAGGAGAGGCTCCTACGAGCAGTACTTC	CASRPSGRRGSYEQYF
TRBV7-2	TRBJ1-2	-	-	TGTGCCAGCAGCTTAGGCGGTCAGGGTTGGGGCTACACCTTC	CASSLGGQGWGYTF
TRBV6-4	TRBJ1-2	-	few	TGTGCCAGCAGTGCCGAGGACAGCGAATCACTCTATGGCTACACCTTC	CASSAEDSESLYGYTF
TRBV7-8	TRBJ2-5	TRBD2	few	TGTGCCAGCAGCTTCTCTTGGGTGACTAGCGGGAGCGAGGAGACCCAGTACTTC	CASSFSWVTSGSEETQYF
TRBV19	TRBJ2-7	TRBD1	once	TGTGCCAGTAGTATAGGTTTTGGGACAGGGGGCGCCGAGCAGTACTTC	CASSIGFGTGGAEQYF
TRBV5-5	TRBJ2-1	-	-	TGTGCCAGCAGCTCTACAAGCTACGGGGGCAATGAGCAGTTCTTC	CASSSTSYGGNEQFF
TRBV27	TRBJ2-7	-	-	TGTGCCAGCAGTCCGAGCAACATTCTTTCCGGCGAGCAGTACTTC	CASSPSNILSGEQYF
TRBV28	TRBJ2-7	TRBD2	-	TGTGCCAGCAGCAGTCCCGGGACTAGCGGTAGAAGCTCCTACGAGCAGTACTTC	CASSSPGTSGRSSYEQYF
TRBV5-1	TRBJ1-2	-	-	TGCGCCAGCAGCTTACGTAAGGGTGAAAACTATGGCTACACCTTC	CASSLRKGENYGYTF
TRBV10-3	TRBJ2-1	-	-	TGTGCCATCAGCCAGGGGCCTATTCAGACTAGCCAGGGCAATGAGCAGTTCTTC	CAISQGPIQTSQGNEQFF
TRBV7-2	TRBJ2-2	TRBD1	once	TGTGCCAGCAGCACCTACAGGGGGGTCACCGGGGAGCTGTTTTTT	CASSTYRGVTGELFF
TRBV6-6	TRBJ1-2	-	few	TGTGCCAGCAGTTACTTCACAGAGAAATTAAACTATGGCTACACCTTC	CASSYFTEKLNYGYTF
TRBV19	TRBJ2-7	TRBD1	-	TGTGCCAGTAGTAGGCGGACAGGGTCAATCTCCGAGCAGTACTTC	CASSRRTGSISEQYF
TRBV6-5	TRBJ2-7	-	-	TGTGCCAGCATTGGGACTGACTCCTACGAGCAGTACTTC	CASIGTDSYEQYF
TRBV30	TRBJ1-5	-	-	TGTGCCTGGAGTCTGTGGGGCAGGGGTCAGCCCCAGCATTTT	CAWSLWGRGQPQHF
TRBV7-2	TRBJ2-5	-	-	TGTGCCAGCAGCTTGGGCCACCAAGAGACCCAGTACTTC	CASSLGHQETQYF
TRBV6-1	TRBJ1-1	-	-	TGTGCCTCCCCCCGGGCAGAGAACACTGAAGCTTTCTTT	CASPRAENTEAFF
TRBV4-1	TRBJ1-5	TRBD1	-	TGCGCCAGCAGCCAGAGCAGGGGGCAGGGAAATCAGCCCCAGCATTTT	CASSQSRGQGNQPQHF
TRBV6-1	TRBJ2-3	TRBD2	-	TGTGCCAGCAGTGGACTAGCGGGAGGGGGAGATACGCAGTATTTT	CASSGLAGGGDTQYF
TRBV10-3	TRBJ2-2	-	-	TGTGCCATCAGTGTCCCCGGGGCCGGGGAGCTGTTTTTT	CAISVPGAGELFF
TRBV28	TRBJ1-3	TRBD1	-	TGTGCCAGCACCATACAACAGGGGGCCGGCTCTGGAAACACCATATATTTT	CASTIQQGAGSGNTIYF
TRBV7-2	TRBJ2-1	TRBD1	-	TGTGCCAGCAGCCCCGAGACAGGGGTAGGGGAGCAGTTCTTC	CASSPETGVGEQFF
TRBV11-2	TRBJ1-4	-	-	TGTGCCAGCAGCCAAGGGGTGACTAATGAAAAACTGTTTTTT	CASSQGVTNEKLFF
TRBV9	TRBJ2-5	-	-	TGTGCCAGCAGCACGGCCGGGACGAAGGGGGAGACCCAGTACTTC	CASSTAGTKGETQYF
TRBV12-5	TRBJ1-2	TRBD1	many	TGTGCTAGGAAACTCAGGGGGCGGGCTAACTATGGCTACACCTTC	CARKLRGRANYGYTF
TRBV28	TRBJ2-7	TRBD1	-	TGTGCCAGCAGTCAGGGGGCCTCCTACGAGCAGTACTTC	CASSQGASYEQYF
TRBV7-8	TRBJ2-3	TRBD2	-	TGTGCCAGCAGCCCCCGGGGGGTAGCGGCCCGCACAGATACGCAGTATTTT	CASSPRGVAARTDTQYF
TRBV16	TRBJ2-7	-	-	TGTGCCAGCAGCCAATTAAGTGTGGTGGACGAGCAGTACTTC	CASSQLSVVDEQYF
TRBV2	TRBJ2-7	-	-	TGTGCCAGCAGTGATTTAGGGTTTGGCTCCGACGAGCAGTACTTC	CASSDLGFGSDEQYF
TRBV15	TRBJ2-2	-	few	TGTGCCACCAGCAGTAACCGCCGGGACCCCACCGGGGAGCTGTTTTTT	CATSSNRRDPTGELFF
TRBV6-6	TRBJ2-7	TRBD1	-	TGTGCCAGCACCAACGCTGGCAGGGGGATCTCCTACGAGCAGTACTTC	CASTNAGRGISYEQYF
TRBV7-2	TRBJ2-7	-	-	TGTGCCAGCAGCTTAGGCCCACAAAACTACGAGCAGTACTTC	CASSLGPQNYEQYF
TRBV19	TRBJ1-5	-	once	TGTGCCAGTAGTATGGCCTGGGACAACTATCAGCCCCAGCATTTT	CASSMAWDNYQPQHF
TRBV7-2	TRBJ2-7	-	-	TGTGCCAGCAGTTATCCAGGGCGGGGCGAGCAGTACTTC	CASSYPGRGEQYF
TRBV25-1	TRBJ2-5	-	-	TGTGCCAGCAGAGTAGGGAACGACGGGACCCAGTACTTC	CASRVGNDGTQYF
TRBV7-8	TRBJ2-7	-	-	TGTGCCGGTAGTTTCCTCCGCTACTCACCCTACGAGCAGTACTTC	CAGSFLRYSPYEQYF
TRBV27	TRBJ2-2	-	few	TGTGCCAGCAGGTCAACCGGGGAGCTGTTTTTT	CASRSTGELFF
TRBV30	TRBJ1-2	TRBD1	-	TGTGCCTGGAGTGAAACCGGGACAGATGGCTACACCTTC	CAWSETGTDGYTF
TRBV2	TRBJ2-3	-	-	TGTGCCAGCACCCTAACGCCCACAGATACGCAGTATTTT	CASTLTPTDTQYF
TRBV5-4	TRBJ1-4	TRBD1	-	TGTGCCAGCAGCTTAAAACAGGGGGCGCAAGAAAAACTGTTTTTT	CASSLKQGAQEKLFF